The 5 T cell receptor beta chains reported below all come from one sample, sequenced in a study of human T cells and chemical hapten exposure. TCRdb redid the calling of the RACE reads with MiXCR, one entry per CDR3 protein. The sample includes 150,000 to 200,000 distinct CDR3 sequences, nearly 30% of them seen just once. The time point is: pre-sensitization, week 0. Sample treatment: therapeutic diphenylcyclopropenone sensitization with weekly scalp DPC. This specimen was whole blood, taken in connection with sensitization to the hapten diphenylcyclopropenone (DPC). The receptors come from a woman aged 25 to 39 with alopecia areata. Some clones in this sample may be carry-over from other donors' samples.

This chain links TRBV15 with TRBJ2-6, with D possibly being TRBD1 (5 bases). Trimming cost V 0 bases and J 4 bases, with 13 bases left between them. The CDR3 consists of 17 residues. CDR1 is LNHNV and CDR2 is YYDKDF in the germline V gene (reference sequence). CDR3 protein: CATSREGRVAGANVLTF. In DNA, the CDR3 is TGTGCCACCAGCAGAGAGGGCAGGGTGGCAGGGGCCAACGTCCTGACTTTC.

The V gene is TRBV10-2, the J gene TRBJ2-5, with 7 bases aligning to TRBD2. Per germline, CDR1 WSHSY and CDR2 SAAADI. V was clipped by 1 base and J by 7 bases; unmatched bases: 9. The CDR3 is 15 residues long. The CDR3 region is CASSELGGSGLTQYF. For the CDR3, the DNA is TGCGCCAGCAGTGAGTTAGGCGGGAGTGGGTTGACCCAGTACTTC.

This clonotype was counted only a few times. The chain employs TRBV5-1 and TRBJ2-3; 11 nucleotides align to TRBD2. This CDR3 contains 16 residues. J was trimmed by 4 bases and V by 4 bases; bases with no gene match: 8. CDR1 and CDR2 (germline): SGHRS, YFSETQ. In DNA, the CDR3 is TGCGCCAGCAGCCTGGCACTAGCGGGAGCAGCAGATACGCAGTATTTT. It encodes CASSLALAGAADTQYF.

The rearrangement joins TRBV5-5 to TRBJ1-5; D unresolved. V lost 2 bases and J lost 1, with 10 bases in between. The CDR3 runs to 15 residues. The germline V gene encodes CDR1 SGHKS and CDR2 YYEKEE (reference sequence). The CDR3 region is CASSFHQNSNQPQHF. The CDR3 coding sequence is TGTGCCAGCAGCTTTCACCAAAACAGCAATCAGCCCCAGCATTTT.

The V gene is TRBV20-1, the J gene TRBJ1-2, with D perhaps matching TRBD1 (6 bases). V lost 3 bases, J lost 2 bases, and 10 bases lay in between. The length of the CDR3 is 13 residues. Germline-derived CDR1 and CDR2 are DFQATT and SNEGSKA (reference sequence). This CDR3 reads CSASHGQNYGYTF. DNA for the CDR3: TGCAGTGCTAGCCACGGACAGAACTATGGCTACACCTTC.